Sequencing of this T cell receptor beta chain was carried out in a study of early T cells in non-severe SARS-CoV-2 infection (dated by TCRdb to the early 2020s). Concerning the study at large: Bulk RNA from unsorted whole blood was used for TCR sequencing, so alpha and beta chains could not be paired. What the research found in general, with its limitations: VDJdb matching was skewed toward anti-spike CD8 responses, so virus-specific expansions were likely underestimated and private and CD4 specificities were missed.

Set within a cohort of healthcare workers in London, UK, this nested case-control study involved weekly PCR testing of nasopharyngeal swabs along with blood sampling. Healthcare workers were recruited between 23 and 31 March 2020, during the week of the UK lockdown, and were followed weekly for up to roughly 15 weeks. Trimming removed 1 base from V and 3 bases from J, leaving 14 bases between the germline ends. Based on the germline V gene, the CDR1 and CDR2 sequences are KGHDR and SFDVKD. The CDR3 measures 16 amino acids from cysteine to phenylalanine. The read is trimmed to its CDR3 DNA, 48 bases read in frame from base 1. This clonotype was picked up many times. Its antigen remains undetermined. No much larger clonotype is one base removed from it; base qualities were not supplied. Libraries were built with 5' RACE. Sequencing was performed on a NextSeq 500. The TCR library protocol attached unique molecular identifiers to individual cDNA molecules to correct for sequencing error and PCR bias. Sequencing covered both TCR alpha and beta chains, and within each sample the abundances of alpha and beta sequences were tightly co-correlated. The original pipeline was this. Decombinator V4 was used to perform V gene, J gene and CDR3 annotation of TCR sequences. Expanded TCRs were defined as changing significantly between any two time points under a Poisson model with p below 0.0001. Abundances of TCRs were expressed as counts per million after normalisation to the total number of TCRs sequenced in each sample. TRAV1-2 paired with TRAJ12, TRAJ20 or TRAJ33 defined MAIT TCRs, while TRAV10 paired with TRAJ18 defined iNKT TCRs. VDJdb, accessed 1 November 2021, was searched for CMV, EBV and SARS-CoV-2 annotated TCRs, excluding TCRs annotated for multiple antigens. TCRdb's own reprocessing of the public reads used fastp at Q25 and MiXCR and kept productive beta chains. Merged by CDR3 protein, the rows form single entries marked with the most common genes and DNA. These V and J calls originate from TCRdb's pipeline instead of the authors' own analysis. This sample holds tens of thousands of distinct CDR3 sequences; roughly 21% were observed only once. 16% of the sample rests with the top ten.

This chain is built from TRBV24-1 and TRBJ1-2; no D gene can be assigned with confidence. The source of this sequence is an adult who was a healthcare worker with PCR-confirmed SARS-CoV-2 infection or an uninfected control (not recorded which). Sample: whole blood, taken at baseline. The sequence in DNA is TGTGCCACCAGTGATTTTTCACTCTCATGGGACTATGGCTACACCTTC. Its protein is CATSDFSLSWDYGYTF.